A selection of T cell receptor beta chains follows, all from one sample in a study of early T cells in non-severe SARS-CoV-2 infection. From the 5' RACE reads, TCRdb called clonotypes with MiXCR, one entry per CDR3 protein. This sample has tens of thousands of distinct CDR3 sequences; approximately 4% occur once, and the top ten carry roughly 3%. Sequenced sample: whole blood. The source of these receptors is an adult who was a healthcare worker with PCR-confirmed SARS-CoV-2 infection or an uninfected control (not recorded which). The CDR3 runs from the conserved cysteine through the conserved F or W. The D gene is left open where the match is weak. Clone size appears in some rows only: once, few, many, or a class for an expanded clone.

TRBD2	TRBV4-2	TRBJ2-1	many	CASSQALAGGYNEQFF	TGTGCCAGCAGCCAGGCACTAGCGGGGGGATACAATGAGCAGTTCTTC
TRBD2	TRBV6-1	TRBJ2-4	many	CASSARGGGVDIQYF	TGTGCCAGCAGTGCCCGTGGCGGGGGGGTGGACATTCAGTACTTC
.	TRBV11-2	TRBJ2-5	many	CASSVNSKETQYF	TGTGCCAGCAGCGTAAACTCGAAAGAGACCCAGTACTTC
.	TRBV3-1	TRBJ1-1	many	CASSQAAGGTEAFF	TGTGCCAGCAGCCAAGCGGCGGGTGGCACTGAAGCTTTCTTT
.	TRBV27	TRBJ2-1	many	CATGPQREQFF	TGTGCCACCGGGCCCCAACGGGAGCAGTTCTTC
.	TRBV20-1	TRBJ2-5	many	CSAREWSRETQYF	TGCAGTGCTAGAGAGTGGTCGAGGGAGACCCAGTACTTC
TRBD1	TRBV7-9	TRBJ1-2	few	CASSSIGTGDYGYTF	TGTGCCAGCAGCTCCATAGGGACAGGGGACTATGGCTACACCTTC
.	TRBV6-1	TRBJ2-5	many	CASSGQWGQETQYF	TGTGCCAGCAGTGGCCAATGGGGTCAAGAGACCCAGTACTTC
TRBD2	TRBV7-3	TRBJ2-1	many	CASSWTSGDNEQFF	TGTGCCAGCAGCTGGACTAGCGGCGACAATGAGCAGTTCTTC
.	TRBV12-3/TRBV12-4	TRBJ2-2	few	CASSPQRGAAGELFF	TGTGCCAGCAGTCCCCAACGGGGGGCGGCTGGGGAGCTGTTTTTT
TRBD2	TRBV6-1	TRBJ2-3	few	CTHSQIAGPGDTQYF	TGTACACACTCTCAGATAGCGGGGCCGGGGGATACGCAGTATTTT
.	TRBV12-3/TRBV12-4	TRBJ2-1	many	CASSRGYNEQFF	TGTGCCAGCAGTCGAGGTTACAATGAGCAGTTCTTC
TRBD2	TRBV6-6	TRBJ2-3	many	CASSDRTSGRVGDTQYF	TGTGCCAGCAGTGACAGGACTAGCGGGAGGGTGGGAGATACGCAGTATTTT
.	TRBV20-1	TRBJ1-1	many	CSSGEEGRTEAFF	TGCAGTTCCGGGGAGGAGGGGAGGACTGAAGCTTTCTTT
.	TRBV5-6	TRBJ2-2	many	CASSLLPNTGELFF	TGTGCCAGCAGCTTGTTACCGAACACCGGGGAGCTGTTTTTT
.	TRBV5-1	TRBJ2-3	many	CASSSGPGGATDTQYF	TGCGCCAGCAGCTCCGGCCCGGGGGGCGCAACAGATACGCAGTATTTT
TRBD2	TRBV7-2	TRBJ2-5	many	CASSSSRLAGGQQETQYF	TGTGCCAGCAGCTCCTCCCGACTAGCGGGGGGACAACAAGAGACCCAGTACTTC
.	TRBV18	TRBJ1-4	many	CASSPPSLKANEKLFF	TGTGCCAGCTCACCACCGAGTCTCAAGGCCAATGAAAAACTGTTTTTT
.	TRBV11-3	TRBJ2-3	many	CASSKGSSGSTDTQYF	TGTGCCAGCAGCAAGGGGTCAAGCGGTAGCACAGATACGCAGTATTTT
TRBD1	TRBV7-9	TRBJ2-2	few	CASPEDRANTGELFF	TGTGCCAGCCCAGAGGACAGGGCGAACACCGGGGAGCTGTTTTTT
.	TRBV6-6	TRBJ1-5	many	CASRLTEQGSNQPQHF	TGTGCCAGCAGACTTACCGAACAGGGTAGCAATCAGCCCCAGCATTTT
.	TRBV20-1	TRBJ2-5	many	CSARGLGQETQYF	TGCAGTGCCAGAGGACTCGGCCAAGAGACCCAGTACTTC
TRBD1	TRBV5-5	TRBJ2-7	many	CASSPVWGTGKPYEQYF	TGTGCCAGCAGCCCGGTTTGGGGGACAGGGAAACCCTACGAGCAGTACTTC
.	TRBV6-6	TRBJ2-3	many	CASSTLGKDTQYF	TGTGCCAGCAGTACCCTTGGGAAAGATACGCAGTATTTT
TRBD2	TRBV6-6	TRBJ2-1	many	CASSSEKGLAHNEQFF	TGTGCCAGCAGTTCCGAAAAGGGACTAGCGCACAATGAGCAGTTCTTC
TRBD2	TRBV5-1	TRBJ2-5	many	CASSSTTGTTQETQYF	TGCGCCAGCAGCTCTACTACCGGGACTACGCAAGAGACCCAGTACTTC
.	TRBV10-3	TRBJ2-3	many	CAIIRDSSSTDTQYF	TGTGCCATCATCCGGGACTCTTCTAGCACAGATACGCAGTATTTT
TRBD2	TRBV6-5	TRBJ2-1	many	CASSQGRAFVNEQFF	TGTGCCAGCAGCCAAGGGAGGGCCTTCGTCAATGAGCAGTTCTTC
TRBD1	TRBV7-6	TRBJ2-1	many	CASSSSTGTIRGEQFF	TGTGCCAGCAGCTCATCGACAGGGACGATCCGGGGTGAGCAGTTCTTC
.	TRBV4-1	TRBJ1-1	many	CASSEPLRGPNTEAFF	TGCGCCAGCAGCGAACCACTACGCGGGCCGAACACTGAAGCTTTCTTT
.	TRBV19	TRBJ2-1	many	CASSIAGYNEQFF	TGTGCCAGTAGTATAGCCGGTTACAATGAGCAGTTCTTC
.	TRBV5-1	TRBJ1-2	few	CASSHRTASNYGYTF	TGCGCCAGCAGCCACCGGACAGCCTCTAACTATGGCTACACCTTC
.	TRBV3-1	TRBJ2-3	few	CASSRVTDTQYF	TGTGCCAGCAGCCGGGTAACAGATACGCAGTATTTT
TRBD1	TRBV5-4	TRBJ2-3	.	CASSPQTGVADTQYF	TGTGCCAGCAGTCCTCAGACAGGGGTAGCAGATACGCAGTATTTT
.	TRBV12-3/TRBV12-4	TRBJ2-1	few	CASSLFRRAGYNEQFF	TGTGCCAGCAGTTTATTCCGGAGGGCCGGGTACAATGAGCAGTTCTTC
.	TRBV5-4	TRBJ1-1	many	CASSVRDGSNTEAFF	TGTGCCAGCAGCGTCAGGGACGGAAGTAACACTGAAGCTTTCTTT
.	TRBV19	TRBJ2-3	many	CASSIQAQTDTQYF	TGTGCCAGTAGTATACAGGCGCAGACAGATACGCAGTATTTT
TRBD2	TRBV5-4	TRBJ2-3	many	CASSTQRGAGARNTQYF	TGTGCCAGCAGCACACAACGAGGAGCGGGAGCTAGAAATACGCAGTATTTT
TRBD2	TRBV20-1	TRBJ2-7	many	CSARVGGSLAGGSYEQYF	TGCAGTGCTAGGGTTGGCGGGTCCCTAGCGGGGGGCTCCTACGAGCAGTACTTC
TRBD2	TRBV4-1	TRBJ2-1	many	CASSQAFLAGSSYNEQFF	TGCGCCAGCAGCCAAGCCTTTTTAGCGGGGTCCTCCTACAATGAGCAGTTCTTC
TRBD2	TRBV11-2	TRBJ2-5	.	CASSSRGGLAGIQETQYF	TGTGCCAGCAGCTCTCGGGGAGGACTAGCGGGGATCCAAGAGACCCAGTACTTC
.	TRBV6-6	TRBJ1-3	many	CGAAGRTGNTIYF	TGTGGGGCCGCAGGGAGGACAGGAAACACCATATATTTT
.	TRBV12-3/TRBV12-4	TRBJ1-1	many	CASSSYLEVTAYEAFF	TGTGCCAGCAGTTCCTACCTTGAGGTTACAGCCTATGAAGCTTTCTTT
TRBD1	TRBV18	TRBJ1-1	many	CASSPGTGGRAFF	TGTGCCAGCTCACCCGGGACAGGGGGCAGAGCTTTCTTT